The 22 T cell receptor beta chains below were found in one sample sequenced in a study of blood T cell repertoires in COVID-19. Libraries were prepared by immunoSEQ multiplex PCR; TCRdb keeps only in-frame clonotypes and omits some of them. The sample lists about 100,000 clones, about 80% occurring once. The sequenced sample consisted of peripheral blood. These receptors were collected from a man between 65 and 85 years old with active or convalescent COVID-19.

The CDR3 protein is CASSPGQGANEQYF. The CDR3 bases are TGTGCCAGCAGCCCGGGACAGGGGGCTAACGAGCAGTACTTC. The genes are TRBV11-3 and TRBJ2-7; 12 nucleotides agree with TRBD1. The V gene's germline CDR1 is SGHNT and CDR2 YENEEA. This CDR3 is 14 amino acids long. V shed 5 bases and J 5 bases; nucleotides not matched to a gene: 4.

The rearrangement links TRBV28 to TRBJ1-5; 10 nucleotides match TRBD1. In germline, CDR1 is MDHEN, CDR2 SYDVKM. With 6 bases clipped from V and 8 bases from J, the junction kept 4 bases outside the gene matches. This CDR3 is 13 amino acids long. CDR3 nucleotide sequence: TGTGCCAGCAGCAGGGACAGGGGAGAGCCCCAGCATTTT. This sequence encodes CASSRDRGEPQHF.

The rearrangement joins TRBV6-2 or TRBV6-3 to TRBJ1-4, with D possibly being TRBD1 (5 bases). This CDR3 is 15 amino acids long. V shed 5 bases and J shed 5 bases, with 15 bases lying between them. The V gene's germline CDR1 is MNHEY and CDR2 SVGEGT. CDR3 nucleotides: TGTGCCAGCAGTCCCCGGGACTCGCGGAATGAAAAACTGTTTTTT. The encoded protein is CASSPRDSRNEKLFF.

The V gene is TRBV29-1, the J gene TRBJ2-1, with 12 nucleotides matching TRBD2. In germline, CDR1 is SQVTM, CDR2 ANQGSEA. The CDR3 covers 15 residues. The ends lost 8 bases at V and 2 bases at J; junction bases unmatched: 7. Here the CDR3 reads CSTHPSGRAYNEQFF. The CDR3 region has the DNA TGCAGCACCCATCCTAGCGGGAGGGCCTACAATGAGCAGTTCTTC.

The chain joins TRBV6-4 to TRBJ1-2; 9 positions agree with TRBD1. The V gene's germline CDR1 is MRHNA and CDR2 SNTAGT. This CDR3 comprises 13 residues. V lost 9 bases to trimming and J lost 5 bases; unmatched junction nucleotides: 7. CDR3: CASSQGARYGYTF. The CDR3 nucleotides read TGTGCCAGTTCACAGGGGGCGCGGTATGGCTACACCTTC.

This clone was counted a single time. The rearrangement links TRBV19 to TRBJ2-3, with TRBD1 matching 7 bases. This CDR3 spans 13 amino acids. CDR1 and CDR2 (germline): LNHDA, SQIVND (reference sequence). V shed 5 bases and J 10 bases; nucleotides not matched to a gene: 9. CDR3 protein: CASSPGPGQSQYF. The CDR3 nucleotides are TGTGCCAGTAGTCCCGGGCCGGGACAGTCGCAGTATTTT.

CDR3 loop: CASSKQGTLNNSPLHF. The CDR3 nucleotides are TGTGCCAGCAGCAAACAGGGTACACTCAATAATTCACCCCTCCACTTT. The chain uses TRBV7-9 and TRBJ1-6, with D maybe TRBD1 (6 bases). The CDR3 totals 16 residues. The ends were cut back, 5 bases at V and 5 bases at J, with 16 bases in the middle. Germline loops: CDR1 SEHNR, CDR2 FQNEAQ (reference sequence). Full variable domain (outside the CDR3, taken from reference TRBV7-9 and TRBJ1-6): DTGVSQNPRHKITKRGQNVTFRCDPISEHNRLYWYRQTLGQGPEFLTYFQNEAQLEKSRLLSDRFSAERPKGSFSTLEIQRTEQGDSAMYLCASSKQGTLNNSPLHFGNGTRLTVT.

The chain uses TRBV5-6 and TRBJ2-1; no firm D call. The CDR3 length is 16 residues. V was clipped by 0 bases and J by 1 base, with 11 bases between them. Germline CDR1 SGHDT, CDR2 YYEEEE. The CDR3 is CASSLEYRGSYNEQFF. DNA for the CDR3: TGTGCCAGCAGCTTGGAATATCGAGGATCCTACAATGAGCAGTTCTTC.

V usage is TRBV19 and J usage is TRBJ2-1; 9 bases map to TRBD2. V lost 5 bases and J lost 7; bases outside the gene matches: 9. Germline V gene data show CDR1 as LNHDA and CDR2 as SQIVND (reference sequence). CDR3 length: 15 amino acids. This chain's CDR3 is CASSQPGTSYNEQFF. CDR3 bases: TGTGCCAGTAGTCAACCCGGGACTAGCTATAATGAGCAGTTCTTC.

CDR3 sequence (DNA): TGTGCCAGCAGTTACGGGCTTCGGATTAATGGCTACACCTTC. Translated, it gives CASSYGLRINGYTF. The chain recombines TRBV6-2 or TRBV6-3 with TRBJ1-2, with D hard to call. The CDR3 runs to 14 residues. Looked up from germline, CDR1 is MNHEY and CDR2 is SVGEGT. With 2 bases removed from V and 6 bases from J, the gap between germline ends came to 13 bases.

The chain recombines TRBV12-3 or TRBV12-4 with TRBJ2-5, with D tentatively TRBD1 (5 bases). CDR3 length: 12 residues. The V end lost 6 bases, the J end lost 4 bases, and 9 bases lay between the germline ends. In nucleotides, the CDR3 is TGTGCCAGCAGCGAGCAGGGAGAGACCCAGTACTTC. Translated, it gives CASSEQGETQYF.

This clone was observed once. The chain has TRBV3-1 (or the pseudogene TRBV3-2) and TRBJ1-1; TRBD1 is a possible D gene (5 bases). Germline CDR1 is LGHDT and CDR2 is YNNKEL (reference sequence). This CDR3 is 12 amino acids long. The ends were cut back, 4 bases at V and 10 bases at J, with 13 bases in the middle. The CDR3 reads CASSPSRRGAFF. The DNA for the CDR3 is TGTGCCAGCAGCCCCAGTAGGAGGGGAGCTTTCTTT.

V is TRBV24-1 and J is TRBJ1-2, with a tentative D call TRBD1 (6 bases). This CDR3 has 15 amino acids. V was shortened by 4 bases and J by 7 bases, with 18 bases between the two germline ends. Germline V CDR1 and CDR2: KGHDR, SFDVKD. CDR3: CATSEDHGGARGYTF. The DNA of the CDR3 is TGTGCCACCAGTGAAGACCACGGGGGGGCGCGTGGCTACACCTTC.

The gene calls are TRBV19 and TRBJ1-6; 8 bases fit TRBD1. This CDR3 contains 16 residues. CDR1 LNHDA and CDR2 SQIVND come from the germline V gene (reference sequence). V dropped 6 bases and J dropped 5; count of bases not matched to a gene: 9. CDR3 amino acids: CASRETWTGNNSPLHF. The CDR3 DNA is TGTGCCAGTAGGGAAACATGGACAGGGAATAATTCACCCCTCCACTTT.

This chain links TRBV4-1 with TRBJ2-1; 11 bases agree with TRBD2. CDR1 is MGHRA, CDR2 YSYEKL, per germline. The trim removed 6 bases at V and 8 bases at J, leaving 6 bases unmatched. The CDR3 contains 14 residues. The CDR3 loop is CASSSGRGGDEQFF. In DNA, the CDR3 is TGCGCCAGCAGTAGCGGGAGGGGAGGCGATGAGCAGTTCTTC.

This clone was observed a few times. V and J are TRBV7-9 and TRBJ2-7; the match to TRBD2 covers 9 bases. The V gene end was trimmed by 2 bases and the J gene end by 5 bases; junction bases not matched to a gene: 13. The CDR3 has 17 residues. Germline CDR1 reads SEHNR; CDR2 reads FQNEAQ (reference sequence). CDR3 bases: TGTGCCAGCAGCTTATGGGGTCTAGCGGGGAGTCACAACGAGCAGTACTTC. The encoded protein is CASSLWGLAGSHNEQYF.

The rearrangement uses TRBV7-9 and TRBJ1-1; D is possibly TRBD1 (5 bases). This CDR3 region has 14 residues. The V gene's germline CDR1 is SEHNR and CDR2 FQNEAQ (reference sequence). V shed 3 bases and J shed 4 bases, with 12 bases lying between them. DNA of the CDR3: TGTGCCAGCAGCTTTAGCAGGGATGTCACTGAAGCTTTCTTT. It translates to CASSFSRDVTEAFF. Looking up the rest from reference TRBV7-9 and TRBJ1-1 gives the full variable domain: DTGVSQNPRHKITKRGQNVTFRCDPISEHNRLYWYRQTLGQGPEFLTYFQNEAQLEKSRLLSDRFSAERPKGSFSTLEIQRTEQGDSAMYLCASSFSRDVTEAFFGQGTRLTVV.

This clone showed up many times. The chain links TRBV7-8 to TRBJ1-5; no definite D call. CDR3 size: 12 residues. V dropped 1 base and J dropped 11 bases, with 9 bases sitting between them. The germline V gene encodes CDR1 SGHVS and CDR2 FQNEAQ. CDR3 bases: TGTGCCAGCAGCTTAGGAGGTGAAGCCCAGCATTTT. Encoded protein: CASSLGGEAQHF.

J is TRBJ2-2 and V is TRBV6-6, with unresolved D. V was trimmed by 2 bases and J by 6 bases, leaving 7 bases between them. Per the germline V gene, CDR1 is MNHNY and CDR2 is SVGAGI (reference sequence). The length of the CDR3 is 13 residues. For the CDR3, the DNA is TGTGCCAGCAGTTACCGCAGATCCGGGGAGCTGTTTTTT. Amino acid sequence: CASSYRRSGELFF.

In its sample, this clone was seen once. The chain combines TRBV5-4 with TRBJ2-4, with a tentative D call TRBD2 (6 bases). CDR1 and CDR2 from the germline V gene are SGHNT and YYREEE (reference sequence). The CDR3 runs 14 residues. V was shortened by 2 bases and J by 5 bases, with 11 bases between the two germline ends. The CDR3 DNA is TGTGCCAGCAGCTTTCAAGGGGAGGAAAACATTCAGTACTTC. It is translated as CASSFQGEENIQYF.

The chain uses TRBV11-2 and TRBJ1-3, with a weak D call TRBD1 (5 bases). V was clipped by 5 bases and J by 0 bases, with 14 bases between them. Germline V gene sequence: CDR1 SGHAT, CDR2 FQNNGV. This CDR3 region has 16 residues. The chain's CDR3 is CASSGGVFLSGNTIYF. CDR3 DNA: TGTGCCAGCAGCGGGGGGGTCTTTCTCTCTGGAAACACCATATATTTT. Full variable domain (rest looked up from reference TRBV11-2 and TRBJ1-3): EAGVAQSPRYKIIEKRQSVAFWCNPISGHATLYWYQQILGQGPKLLIQFQNNGVVDDSQLPKDRFSAERLKGVDSTLKIQPAKLEDSAVYLCASSGGVFLSGNTIYFGEGSWLTVV.

The rearrangement joins TRBV10-2 to TRBJ1-6, with a possible D match to TRBD1 (5 bases). Per the germline V gene, CDR1 is WSHSY and CDR2 is SAAADI. The CDR3 covers 16 residues. With 10 bases removed from V and 1 base from J, the gap between germline ends came to 17 bases. The CDR3: CATSPTARSYNSPLHF. The CDR3 nucleotides are TGCGCCACCTCACCGACAGCCAGGTCCTATAATTCACCCCTCCACTTT.